This TCR beta chain was identified in a study of blood T cell repertoires in COVID-19. Across the whole study: The United States, Italy and Spain provided the acute and convalescent COVID-19 samples.

On this clone: The junction departs from the called germline gene at one end, perhaps through a read error.

In the authors' methods: Estimation of nucleated cell counts relied on the amplification of reference gene primers. Sequencing used immunoSEQ multiplex PCR; TCRdb keeps in-frame clones, though not all of them. The V and J calls and the clone size are those of that table, but D and trimming were determined from the DNA. The repertoire has 300,000 to 350,000 clones, approximately 90% of them found once; the top ten carry approximately 1.6%. Seattle patient enrollment occurred during active infection, with longitudinal follow-up thereafter. The length of the CDR3 is 13 residues. Germline V gives CDR1 SQVTM, CDR2 ANQGSEA.

The clonotype originates from a woman in her thirties with COVID-19, enrolled during active disease. This chain uses TRBV29-1 with TRBJ2-7; TRBD1 matches at 12 bases. Sequencing was performed on peripheral blood. The CDR3 DNA sequence: TGCAGCATCTCCCCGGGACAGGGGGCAAACGAGAACTTC. Protein product: CSISPGQGANENF.